This T cell receptor beta chain was recovered during a study of cytomegalovirus exposure and HLA in healthy donors. Across the study: From 190 million or so T cells, an earlier analysis saw approximately 110 million unique TCR beta sequences.

13 Jbeta primers and 60 Vbeta primers were used for the PCR. Profiled with immunoSEQ multiplex PCR; TCRdb holds only in-frame clones, not every one. The sample yields about 120,000 clones, 81% seen once. In germline, CDR1 is MNHEY, CDR2 SVGAGI. Trimming cost V 7 bases and J 3 bases; bases outside gene matches: 6. This CDR3 has 14 amino acids. A note on this clone: The antigen remains undetermined.

Study conclusions and caveats: When analyzed later, a missense DCLRE1C variant was found to be linked to TCR beta V- and J-gene trimming. An analysis was carried out later, and it reportedly showed fewer N-insertions in an Asian-associated ancestry cluster than the 666-donor mean. Across donors, presence/absence analyses took sequencing depth to be roughly uniform.

The specimen sequenced was PBMCs. The source of this sequence is a woman younger than 45 in good health and CMV-seronegative. The rearrangement uses TRBV6-5 and TRBJ1-5; 7 bases align to TRBD1. This chain's CDR3 is CASKPGQSNQPQHF. CDR3 nucleotides: TGTGCCAGCAAGCCGGGACAGTCCAATCAGCCCCAGCATTTT.